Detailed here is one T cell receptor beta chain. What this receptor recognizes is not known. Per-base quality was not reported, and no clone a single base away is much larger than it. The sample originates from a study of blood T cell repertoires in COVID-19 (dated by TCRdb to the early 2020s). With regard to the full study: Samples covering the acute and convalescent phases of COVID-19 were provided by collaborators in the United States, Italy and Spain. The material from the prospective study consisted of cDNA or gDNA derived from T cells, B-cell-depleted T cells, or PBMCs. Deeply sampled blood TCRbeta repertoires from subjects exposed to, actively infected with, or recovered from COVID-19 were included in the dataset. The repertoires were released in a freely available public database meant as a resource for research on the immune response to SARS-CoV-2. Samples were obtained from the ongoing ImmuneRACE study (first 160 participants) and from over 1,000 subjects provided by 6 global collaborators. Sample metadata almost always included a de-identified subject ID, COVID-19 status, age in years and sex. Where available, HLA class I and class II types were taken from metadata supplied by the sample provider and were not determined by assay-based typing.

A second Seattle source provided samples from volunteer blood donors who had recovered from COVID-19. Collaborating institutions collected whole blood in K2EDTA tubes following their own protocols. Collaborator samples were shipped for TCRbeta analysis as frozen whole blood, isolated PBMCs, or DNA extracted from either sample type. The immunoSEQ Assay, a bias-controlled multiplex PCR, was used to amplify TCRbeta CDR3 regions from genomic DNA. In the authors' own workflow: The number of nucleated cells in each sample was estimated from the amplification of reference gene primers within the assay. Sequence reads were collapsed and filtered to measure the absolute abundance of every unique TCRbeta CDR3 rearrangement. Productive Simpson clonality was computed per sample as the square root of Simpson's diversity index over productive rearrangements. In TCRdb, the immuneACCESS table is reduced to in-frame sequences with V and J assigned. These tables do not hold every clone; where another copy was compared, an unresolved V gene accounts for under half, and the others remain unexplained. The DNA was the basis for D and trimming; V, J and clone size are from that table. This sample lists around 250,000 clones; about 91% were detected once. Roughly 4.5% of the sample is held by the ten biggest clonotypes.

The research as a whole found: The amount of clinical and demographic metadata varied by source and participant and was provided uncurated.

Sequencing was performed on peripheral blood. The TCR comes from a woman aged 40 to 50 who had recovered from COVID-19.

DNA sequence: TGTGCCAGTAGTGGCCGCGGGAGAGAAGAGACCCAGTACTTC. Translated, this gives CASSGRGREETQYF. This receptor chain uses TRBV19 and TRBJ2-5; TRBD2 matches 7 bases in the middle. For this chain, trimming is 5 bases at the V end and 3 bases at the J end, and the number of junction bases without a gene match is 6. CDR1 is given as LNHDA and CDR2 as SQIVND, both from the germline V gene (reference sequence). Measured from the cysteine to the phenylalanine, the CDR3 is 14 residues long. Only the CDR3 DNA stays, 42 bases, in frame from base 1.